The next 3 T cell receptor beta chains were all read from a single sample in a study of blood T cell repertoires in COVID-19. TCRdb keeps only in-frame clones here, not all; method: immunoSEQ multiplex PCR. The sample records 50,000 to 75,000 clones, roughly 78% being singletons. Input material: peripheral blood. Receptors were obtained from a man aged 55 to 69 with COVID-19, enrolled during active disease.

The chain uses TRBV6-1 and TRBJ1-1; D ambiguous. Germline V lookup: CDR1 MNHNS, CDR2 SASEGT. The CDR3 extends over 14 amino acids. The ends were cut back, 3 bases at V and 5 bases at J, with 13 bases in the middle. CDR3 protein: CASSDDGRKTEAFF. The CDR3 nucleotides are TGTGCCAGCAGTGACGACGGGAGGAAGACTGAAGCTTTCTTT.

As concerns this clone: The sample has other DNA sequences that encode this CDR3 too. This chain's CDR3 is CASRAGQGAYEQYF. CDR3 bases: TGTGCCAGCAGAGCGGGACAGGGGGCTTACGAGCAGTACTTC. V gene TRBV2 combines with J gene TRBJ2-7, with 12 positions matching TRBD1. Germline V gene data show CDR1 as SNHLY and CDR2 as FYNNEI. CDR3 size: 14 residues. V lost 6 bases to trimming and J lost 4 bases; unmatched junction nucleotides: 4.

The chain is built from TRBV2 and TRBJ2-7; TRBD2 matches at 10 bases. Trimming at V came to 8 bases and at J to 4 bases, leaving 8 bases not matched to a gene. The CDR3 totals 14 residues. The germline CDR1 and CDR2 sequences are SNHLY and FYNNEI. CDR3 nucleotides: TGTGCCAGCGGTGGGACTAGCGTCTCTTACGAGCAGTACTTC. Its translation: CASGGTSVSYEQYF.